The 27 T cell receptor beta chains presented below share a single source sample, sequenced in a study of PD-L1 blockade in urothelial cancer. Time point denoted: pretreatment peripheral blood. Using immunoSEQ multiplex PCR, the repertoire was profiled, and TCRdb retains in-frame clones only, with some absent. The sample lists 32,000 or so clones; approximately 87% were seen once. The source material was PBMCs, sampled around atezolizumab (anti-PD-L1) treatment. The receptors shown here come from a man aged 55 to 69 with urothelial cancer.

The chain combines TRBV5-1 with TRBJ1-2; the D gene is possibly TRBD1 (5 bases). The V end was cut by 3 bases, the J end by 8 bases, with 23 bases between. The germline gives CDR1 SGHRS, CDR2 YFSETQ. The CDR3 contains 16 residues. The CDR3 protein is CASSWGTEGRTKGYTF. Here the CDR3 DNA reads TGCGCCAGCAGCTGGGGGACGGAGGGCAGAACGAAAGGCTACACCTTC.

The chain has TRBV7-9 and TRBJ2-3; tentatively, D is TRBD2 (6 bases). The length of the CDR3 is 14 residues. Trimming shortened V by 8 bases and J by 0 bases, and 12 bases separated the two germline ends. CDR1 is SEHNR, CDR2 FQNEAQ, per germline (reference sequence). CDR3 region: CASHERASTDTQYF. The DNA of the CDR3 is TGTGCCAGCCATGAGCGGGCTAGCACAGATACGCAGTATTTT.

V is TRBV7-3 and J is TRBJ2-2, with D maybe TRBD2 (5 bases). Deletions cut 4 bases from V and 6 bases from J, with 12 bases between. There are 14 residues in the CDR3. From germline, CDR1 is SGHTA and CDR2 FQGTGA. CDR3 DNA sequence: TGTGCCAGCAGCTCCTGGACTCCCCCCGGGGAGCTGTTTTTT. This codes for CASSSWTPPGELFF.

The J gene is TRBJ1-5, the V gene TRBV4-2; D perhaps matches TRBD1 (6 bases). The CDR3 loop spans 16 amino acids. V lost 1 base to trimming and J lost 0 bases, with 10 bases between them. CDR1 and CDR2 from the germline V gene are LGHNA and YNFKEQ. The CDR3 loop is CASSQGNRVSNQPQHF. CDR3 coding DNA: TGTGCCAGCAGCCAAGGCAACAGGGTTAGCAATCAGCCCCAGCATTTT.

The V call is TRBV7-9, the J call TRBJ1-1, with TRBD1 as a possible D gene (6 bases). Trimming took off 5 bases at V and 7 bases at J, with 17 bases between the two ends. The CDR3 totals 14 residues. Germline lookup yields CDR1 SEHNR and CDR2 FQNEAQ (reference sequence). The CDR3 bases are TGTGCCAGCAGCGATTGGACAGAGGCCCGTGAAGCTTTCTTT. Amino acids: CASSDWTEAREAFF.

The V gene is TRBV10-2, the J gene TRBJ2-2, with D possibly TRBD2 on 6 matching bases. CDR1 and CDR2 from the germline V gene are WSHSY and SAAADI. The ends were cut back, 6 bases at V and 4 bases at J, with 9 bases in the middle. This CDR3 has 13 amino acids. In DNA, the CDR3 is TGCGCCAGCAGGACTAGAACCACCGGGGAGCTGTTTTTT. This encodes CASRTRTTGELFF.

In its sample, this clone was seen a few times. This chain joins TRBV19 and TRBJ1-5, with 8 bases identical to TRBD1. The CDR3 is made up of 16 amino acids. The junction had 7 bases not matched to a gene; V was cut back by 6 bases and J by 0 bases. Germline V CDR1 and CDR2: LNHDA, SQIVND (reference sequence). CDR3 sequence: CASSWRGQASNQPQHF. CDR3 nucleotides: TGTGCCAGTAGCTGGCGGGGACAGGCTAGCAATCAGCCCCAGCATTTT. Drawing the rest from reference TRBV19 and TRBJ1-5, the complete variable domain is DGGITQSPKYLFRKEGQNVTLSCEQNLNHDAMYWYRQDPGQGLRLIYYSQIVNDFQKGDIAEGYSVSREKKESFPLTVTSAQKNPTAFYLCASSWRGQASNQPQHFGDGTRLSIL.

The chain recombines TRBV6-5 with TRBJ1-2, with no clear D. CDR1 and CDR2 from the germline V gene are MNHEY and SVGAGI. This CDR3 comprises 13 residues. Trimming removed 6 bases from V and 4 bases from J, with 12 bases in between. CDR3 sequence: CASRKEGIYGYTF. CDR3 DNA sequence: TGTGCCAGCAGAAAGGAGGGCATCTATGGCTACACCTTC.

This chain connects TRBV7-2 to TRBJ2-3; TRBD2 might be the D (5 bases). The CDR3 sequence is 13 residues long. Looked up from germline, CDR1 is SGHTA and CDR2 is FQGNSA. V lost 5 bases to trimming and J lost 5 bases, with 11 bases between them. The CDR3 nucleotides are TGTGCCAGCAGCCCGGGGTGGGAAGATACGCAGTATTTT. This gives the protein CASSPGWEDTQYF.

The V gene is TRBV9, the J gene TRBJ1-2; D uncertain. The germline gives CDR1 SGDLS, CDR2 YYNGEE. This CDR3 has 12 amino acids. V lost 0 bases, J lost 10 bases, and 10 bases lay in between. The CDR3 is CASSVEPEDYTF. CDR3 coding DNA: TGTGCCAGCAGCGTAGAGCCGGAGGACTACACCTTC.

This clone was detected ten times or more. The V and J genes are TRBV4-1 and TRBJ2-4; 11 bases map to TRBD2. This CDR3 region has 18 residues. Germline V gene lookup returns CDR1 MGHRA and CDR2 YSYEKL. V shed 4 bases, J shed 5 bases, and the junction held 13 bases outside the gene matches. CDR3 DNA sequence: TGCGCCAGCAGCCGACATAGCGGGAGGGCCGGGAGAGAAAACATTCAGTACTTC. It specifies CASSRHSGRAGRENIQYF.

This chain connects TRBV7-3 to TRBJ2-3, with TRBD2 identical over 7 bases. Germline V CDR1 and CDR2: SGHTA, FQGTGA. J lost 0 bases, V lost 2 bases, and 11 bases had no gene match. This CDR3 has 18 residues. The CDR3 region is CASSLGAGRFISTDTQYF. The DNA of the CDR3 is TGTGCCAGCAGCTTAGGAGCGGGAAGGTTCATAAGCACAGATACGCAGTATTTT. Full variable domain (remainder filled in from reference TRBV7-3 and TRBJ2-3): GAGVSQTPSNKVTEKGKYVELRCDPISGHTALYWYRQSLGQGPEFLIYFQGTGAADDSGLPNDRFFAVRPEGSVSTLKIQRTERGDSAVYLCASSLGAGRFISTDTQYFGPGTRLTVL.

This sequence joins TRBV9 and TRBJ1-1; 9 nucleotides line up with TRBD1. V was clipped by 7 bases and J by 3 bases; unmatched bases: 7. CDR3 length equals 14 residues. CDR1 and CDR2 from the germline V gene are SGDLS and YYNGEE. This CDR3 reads CASDQTGGYTEAFF. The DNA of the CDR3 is TGTGCCAGCGACCAGACAGGGGGTTACACTGAAGCTTTCTTT.

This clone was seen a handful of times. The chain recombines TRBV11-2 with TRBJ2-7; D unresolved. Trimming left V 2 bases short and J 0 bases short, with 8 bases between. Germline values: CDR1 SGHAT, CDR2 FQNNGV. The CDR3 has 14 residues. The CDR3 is CASSLYSLSYEQYF. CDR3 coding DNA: TGTGCCAGCAGCTTATACAGTCTCTCCTACGAGCAGTACTTC.

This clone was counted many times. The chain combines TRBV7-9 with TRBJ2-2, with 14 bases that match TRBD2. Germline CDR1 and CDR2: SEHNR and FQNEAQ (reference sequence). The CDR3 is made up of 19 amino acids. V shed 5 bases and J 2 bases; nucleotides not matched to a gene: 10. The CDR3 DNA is TGTGCCAGCAGCCCGCAAGGGACTAGCGGGAGCAGTAACACCGGGGAGCTGTTTTTT. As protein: CASSPQGTSGSSNTGELFF.

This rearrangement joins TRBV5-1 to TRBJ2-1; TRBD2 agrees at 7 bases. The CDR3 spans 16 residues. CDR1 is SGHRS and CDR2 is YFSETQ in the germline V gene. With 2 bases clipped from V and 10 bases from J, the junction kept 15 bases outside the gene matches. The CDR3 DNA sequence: TGCGCCAGCAGCTTTGGGGGGGTCGAAAGGACTTTAGAGCAGTTCTTC. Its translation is CASSFGGVERTLEQFF.

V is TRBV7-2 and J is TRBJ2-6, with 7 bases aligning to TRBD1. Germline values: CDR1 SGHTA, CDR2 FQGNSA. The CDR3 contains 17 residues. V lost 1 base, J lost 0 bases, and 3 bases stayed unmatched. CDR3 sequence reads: CASSLVQGSSGANVLTF. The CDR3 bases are TGTGCCAGCAGCTTAGTACAGGGGAGCTCTGGGGCCAACGTCCTGACTTTC.

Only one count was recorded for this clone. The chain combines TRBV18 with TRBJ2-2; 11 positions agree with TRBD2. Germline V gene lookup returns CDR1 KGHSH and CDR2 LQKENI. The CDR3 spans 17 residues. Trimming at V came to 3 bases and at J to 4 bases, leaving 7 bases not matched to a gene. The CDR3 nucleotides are TGTGCCAGCTCACCCACTAGCGGGAGTCGGGGCACCGGGGAGCTGTTTTTT. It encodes CASSPTSGSRGTGELFF.

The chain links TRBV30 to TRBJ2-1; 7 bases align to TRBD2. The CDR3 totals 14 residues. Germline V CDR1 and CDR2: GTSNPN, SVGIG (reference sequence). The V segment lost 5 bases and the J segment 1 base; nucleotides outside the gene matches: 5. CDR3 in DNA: TGTGCCTGGGGGGGAGGGACTTCCTACAATGAGCAGTTCTTC. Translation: CAWGGGTSYNEQFF.

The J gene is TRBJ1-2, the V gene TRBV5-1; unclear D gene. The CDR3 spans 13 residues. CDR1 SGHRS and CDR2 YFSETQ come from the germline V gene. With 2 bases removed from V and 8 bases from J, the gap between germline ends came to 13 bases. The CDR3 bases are TGCGCCAGCAGCTTAGAACCGACTGGGGGCTACACCTTC. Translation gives CASSLEPTGGYTF.

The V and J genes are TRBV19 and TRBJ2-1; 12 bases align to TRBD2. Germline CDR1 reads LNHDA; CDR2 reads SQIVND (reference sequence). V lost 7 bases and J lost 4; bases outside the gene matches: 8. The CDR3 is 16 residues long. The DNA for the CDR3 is TGTGCCAGTACCTTAGGGACTAGCGGGCGATACAATGAGCAGTTCTTC. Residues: CASTLGTSGRYNEQFF.

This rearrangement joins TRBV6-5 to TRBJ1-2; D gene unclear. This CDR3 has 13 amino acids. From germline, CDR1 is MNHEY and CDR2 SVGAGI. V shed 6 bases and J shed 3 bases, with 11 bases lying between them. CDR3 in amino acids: CASRRPPHYGYTF. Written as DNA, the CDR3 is TGTGCCAGCAGGCGCCCCCCACACTATGGCTACACCTTC.

CDR3 protein: CASVTQGWNSNQPQHF. The DNA of the CDR3 is TGTGCCAGTGTTACACAGGGCTGGAATAGCAATCAGCCCCAGCATTTT. This chain links TRBV19 with TRBJ1-5; a weak D match, TRBD1 (6 bases). CDR1 is LNHDA, CDR2 SQIVND, per germline (reference sequence). Between the trimmed V and J ends, which lost 8 bases and 0 bases, there was a span of 17 bases. The CDR3 spans 16 residues.

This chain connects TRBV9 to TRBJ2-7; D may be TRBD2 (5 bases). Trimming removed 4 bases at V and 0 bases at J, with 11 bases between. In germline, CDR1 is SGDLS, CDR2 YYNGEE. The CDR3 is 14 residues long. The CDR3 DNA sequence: TGTGCCAGCAGCCCCTTCGGGAACTCCTACGAGCAGTACTTC. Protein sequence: CASSPFGNSYEQYF.

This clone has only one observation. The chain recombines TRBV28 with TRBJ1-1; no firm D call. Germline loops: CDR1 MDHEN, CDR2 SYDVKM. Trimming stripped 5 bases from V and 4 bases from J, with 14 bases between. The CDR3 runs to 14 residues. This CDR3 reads CASSLLRVGTEAFF. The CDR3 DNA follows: TGTGCCAGCAGTCTACTTCGGGTCGGCACTGAAGCTTTCTTT.

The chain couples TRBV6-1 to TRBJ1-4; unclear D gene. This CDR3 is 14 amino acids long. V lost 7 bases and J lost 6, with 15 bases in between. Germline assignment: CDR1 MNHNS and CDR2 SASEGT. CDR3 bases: TGTGCCAGCACCGTGGGCCTACCCGATGAAAAACTGTTTTTT. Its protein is CASTVGLPDEKLFF.

CDR3 in amino acids: CASSPDRNTGELFF. For the CDR3, the DNA is TGTGCCAGCAGTCCGGACAGGAACACCGGGGAGCTGTTTTTT. This sequence joins TRBV27 and TRBJ2-2; tentative D call: TRBD1 (6 bases). V was clipped by 5 bases and J by 1 base, with 8 bases between them. Germline V CDR1 and CDR2: MNHEY, SMNVEV (reference sequence). The CDR3 contains 14 residues.